These 12 T cell receptor beta chains share one sample of origin, sequenced in a study of beta chain bispecific antibodies for T cell cancers. Whole-study findings and limits: Normal T cells contributed less of the targeted TRBV signal than the leukemia cells did.

Expansion lasted 2 to 4 days, with either anti-CD3 antibody OKT3 or CD3/CD28 beads. TCRdb used MiXCR to reprocess the 5' RACE reads, holding one entry per CDR3 protein. The top ten clones hold 6.9% of a sample with about 17,000 distinct CDR3 sequences, about 2.2% of them seen once. What these receptors recognize is not known. The material sequenced was healthy donor T cells cultured with leukemia cells. The receptors come from a human donor in good health. Some clones in this sample may be carry-over from other donors' samples.

In this sample, this clonotype turned up many times. The chain recombines TRBV11-2 with TRBJ2-1; 7 bases align to TRBD2. This CDR3 contains 17 residues. V gave up 5 bases and J gave up 1 base; unmatched junction bases: 11. In germline, CDR1 is SGHAT, CDR2 FQNNGV. The CDR3, as DNA: TGTGCCAGCAGCCTCAGTTGGGGGGGAAGATCCTACAATGAGCAGTTCTTC. Amino acids: CASSLSWGGRSYNEQFF.

This clonotype was observed at least ten times. The chain has TRBV10-1 and TRBJ1-2, with D hard to call. The CDR3 runs to 13 residues. V gave up 2 bases and J gave up 1 base, with 5 bases separating them. Looked up from germline, CDR1 is WNHNN and CDR2 is SYGVQD (reference sequence). The CDR3 DNA reads as TGCGCCAGCAGTGAGGGCTATAACTATGGCTACACCTTC. Its protein product is CASSEGYNYGYTF.

This clonotype was recorded many times. The V call is TRBV2, the J call TRBJ2-3; 7 nucleotides match TRBD2. The CDR3 has 14 amino acids. Trimming took 7 bases from V and 6 from J; bases not matched to a gene: 10. The germline V gene has CDR1 SNHLY and CDR2 FYNNEI. CDR3 coding DNA: TGTGCCAGCACCCGGGACTATGGGGCGGATACGCAGTATTTT. As protein: CASTRDYGADTQYF.

This clonotype was picked up a small number of times. The chain joins TRBV29-1 to TRBJ2-2, with D unclear. The CDR3 consists of 12 residues. CDR1 and CDR2 (germline): SQVTM, ANQGSEA. The ends were cut back, 5 bases at V and 4 bases at J, with 8 bases in the middle. CDR3 DNA: TGCAGCGTTCCGCTAGGCACCGGGGAGCTGTTTTTT. Translated: CSVPLGTGELFF.

In its sample, this clonotype was seen many times. The rearrangement uses TRBV3-1 and TRBJ2-7; TRBD1 matches 7 bases. Trimming took 0 bases from V and 0 from J; bases not matched to a gene: 2. The germline gives CDR1 LGHDT, CDR2 YNNKEL (reference sequence). The CDR3 is 15 residues long. CDR3 protein: CASSQEKGASYEQYF. The CDR3 region has the DNA TGTGCCAGCAGCCAAGAGAAGGGGGCCTCCTACGAGCAGTACTTC.

This clonotype appeared many times. J is TRBJ1-1 and V is TRBV20-1; no definite D call. Per the germline V gene, CDR1 is DFQATT and CDR2 is SNEGSKA (reference sequence). The CDR3 is 12 amino acids. Trimming left V 3 bases short and J 4 bases short, with 9 bases between. The CDR3, as DNA: TGCAGTGCTAGCTCGGTAGGCACTGAAGCTTTCTTT. Translating it yields CSASSVGTEAFF.

This clonotype was counted many times. The chain joins TRBV10-3 to TRBJ2-2; D not resolved. This CDR3 is 15 amino acids long. Trimming pared 2 bases from V and 0 bases from J, leaving 7 bases between. The germline gives CDR1 ENHRY, CDR2 SYGVKD. This CDR3 is CAISEDQTNTGELFF. The DNA of the CDR3 is TGTGCCATCAGTGAGGATCAGACGAACACCGGGGAGCTGTTTTTT.

This clonotype was counted at least ten times. The chain employs TRBV27 and TRBJ2-7; the match to TRBD1 covers 7 bases. Germline CDR1 MNHEY, CDR2 SMNVEV (reference sequence). V lost 5 bases, J lost 3 bases, and 7 bases stayed unmatched. The CDR3 contains 14 residues. CDR3 loop: CASSPSGQLYEQYF. In nucleotides, the CDR3 is TGTGCCAGCAGTCCCTCGGGACAGCTCTACGAGCAGTACTTC.

Judged by abundance, this clonotype is medium-sized. The V and J genes are TRBV20-1 and TRBJ2-1; 9 positions agree with TRBD2. The length of the CDR3 is 19 residues. Trimming cost V 1 base and J 4 bases; bases outside gene matches: 17. CDR1 and CDR2 (germline): DFQATT, SNEGSKA (reference sequence). DNA of the CDR3: TGCAGTGCTAGAGGATGGCAGCGGGGGGTGTTGATGGCTTACAATGAGCAGTTCTTC. Translated, it gives CSARGWQRGVLMAYNEQFF.

This clonotype was detected ten times or more. This sequence joins TRBV7-6 and TRBJ1-6; unclear D gene. Per germline, CDR1 SGHVS and CDR2 FNYEAQ. The CDR3 has 13 residues. Trimming took 4 bases from V and 10 from J, leaving 11 bases between them. CDR3 nucleotides: TGTGCCAGCAGCTACGACCAAGGATCACCCCTCCACTTT. Encoded protein: CASSYDQGSPLHF.

This clonotype has ten or more counts. V gene TRBV19 combines with J gene TRBJ2-7; tentative D call: TRBD1 (6 bases). V dropped 11 bases and J dropped 4 bases, with 33 bases sitting between them. This CDR3 contains 18 residues. Germline V gives CDR1 LNHDA, CDR2 SQIVND (reference sequence). The CDR3 sequence: CAPQSERNRVEPSYEQYF. The CDR3 coding sequence is TGTGCCCCTCAATCAGAACGGAACAGGGTAGAGCCGTCATACGAGCAGTACTTC.

In its sample, this clonotype was seen many times. J is TRBJ2-7 and V is TRBV2; D is perhaps TRBD2 (5 bases). The CDR3 is made up of 15 amino acids. V was cut by 3 bases and J by 3 bases, with 15 bases left in between. Per the germline V gene, CDR1 is SNHLY and CDR2 is FYNNEI. CDR3 residues: CASSDPRTPYYEQYF. CDR3 sequence (DNA): TGTGCCAGCAGTGACCCCCGGACTCCTTACTACGAGCAGTACTTC.